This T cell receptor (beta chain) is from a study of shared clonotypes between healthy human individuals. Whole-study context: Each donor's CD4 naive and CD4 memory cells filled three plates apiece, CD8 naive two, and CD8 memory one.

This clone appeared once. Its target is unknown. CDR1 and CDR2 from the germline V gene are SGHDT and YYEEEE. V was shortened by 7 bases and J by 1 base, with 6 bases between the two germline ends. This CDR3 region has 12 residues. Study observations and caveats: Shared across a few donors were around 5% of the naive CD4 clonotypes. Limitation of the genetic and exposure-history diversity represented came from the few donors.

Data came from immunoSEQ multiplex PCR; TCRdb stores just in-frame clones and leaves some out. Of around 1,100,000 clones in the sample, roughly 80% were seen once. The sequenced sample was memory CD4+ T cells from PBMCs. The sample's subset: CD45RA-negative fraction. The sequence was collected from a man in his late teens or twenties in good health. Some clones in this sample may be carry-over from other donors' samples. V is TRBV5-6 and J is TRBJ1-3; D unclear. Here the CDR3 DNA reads TGTGCCAGCCGGGAGTCTGGAAACACCATATATTTT. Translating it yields CASRESGNTIYF.